These 7 T cell receptor beta chains originate from one sample sequenced in a study of blood T cells in healthy people across ages. Next came a second PCR, run for about 6 to 12 cycles, which used a sample-barcoded 5' primer along with a J-beta primer mix. TCRdb redid the calling of the 5' RACE reads with MiXCR, one entry per CDR3 protein. The sample lists 700,000 or so distinct CDR3 sequences, around 43% occurring once. The specimen was blood. These receptors all stem from an elderly man in good health.

The V gene is TRBV6-2 or TRBV6-3, the J gene TRBJ1-4, with D possibly being TRBD1 (6 bases). The germline V gene has CDR1 MNHEY and CDR2 SVGEGT. The CDR3 runs to 13 residues. V was pared by 7 bases and J by 6 bases, with 12 bases between. The DNA for the CDR3 is TGTGCCAGCAATGACAGGATTCATGAAAAACTGTTTTTT. It is translated as CASNDRIHEKLFF.

Note on this clonotype: Possible read error: a much larger clone is one base away. The gene calls are TRBV7-3 and TRBJ1-1; D is undetermined. CDR3 length: 13 amino acids. The germline gives CDR1 SGHTA, CDR2 FQGTGA. Trimming took 5 bases from V and 2 from J, leaving 9 bases between them. The CDR3 region is CASSIQRNTEAFF. The CDR3 nucleotides are TGTGCCAGCAGCATACAGAGAAACACTGAAGCTTTCTTT. Filled out from reference TRBV7-3 and TRBJ1-1, the complete variable domain reads GAGVSQTPSNKVTEKGKYVELRCDPISGHTALYWYRQSLGQGPEFLIYFQGTGAADDSGLPNDRFFAVRPEGSVSTLKIQRTERGDSAVYLCASSIQRNTEAFFGQGTRLTVV.

CDR3 protein: CASSLWGQGRSPLHF. The CDR3 DNA reads TGCGCCAGCAGCCTTTGGGGACAGGGGAGATCACCCCTCCACTTT. V and J are TRBV4-3 and TRBJ1-6; 10 nucleotides line up with TRBD1. CDR3 length: 15 amino acids. The V gene end was trimmed by 4 bases and the J gene end by 10 bases; junction bases not matched to a gene: 7. The germline CDR1 and CDR2 sequences are LGHNA and YSLEER.

This clonotype appeared a few times. This chain uses TRBV7-9 with TRBJ2-3; D perhaps matches TRBD1 (5 bases). Germline CDR1 and CDR2: SEHNR and FQNEAQ (reference sequence). The CDR3 spans 15 residues. Trimming took 5 bases from V and 3 from J, leaving 15 bases between them. The CDR3 protein is CASSTGQGLTDTQYF. The CDR3 nucleotides are TGTGCCAGCAGCACAGGTCAAGGGCTGACAGATACGCAGTATTTT.

This clonotype was counted only a few times. The chain couples TRBV5-1 to TRBJ2-1; 7 bases are a match to TRBD2. Germline V gene data show CDR1 as SGHRS and CDR2 as YFSETQ. The CDR3 runs 14 residues. V lost 0 bases and J lost 10; bases outside the gene matches: 7. The CDR3 protein is CASSLGAGSGEQFF. The CDR3 region has the DNA TGCGCCAGCAGCTTGGGAGCGGGATCGGGGGAGCAGTTCTTC.

This clonotype was observed a handful of times. This chain connects TRBV4-2 to TRBJ2-5, with unresolved D. Germline loops: CDR1 LGHNA, CDR2 YNFKEQ. With 4 bases removed from V and 4 bases from J, the gap between germline ends came to 10 bases. This CDR3 spans 13 amino acids. Written as DNA, the CDR3 is TGTGCCAGCAGCCCCTCCCCAGCAGAGACCCAGTACTTC. This encodes CASSPSPAETQYF.

The chain uses TRBV29-1 and TRBJ2-2; D perhaps matches TRBD1 (5 bases). Between the trimmed V and J ends, which lost 5 bases and 5 bases, there was a span of 9 bases. Per the germline V gene, CDR1 is SQVTM and CDR2 is ANQGSEA. The CDR3 extends over 12 amino acids. The CDR3 protein is CSVKGATGELFF. The CDR3 DNA sequence: TGCAGCGTTAAAGGGGCGACCGGGGAGCTGTTTTTT.